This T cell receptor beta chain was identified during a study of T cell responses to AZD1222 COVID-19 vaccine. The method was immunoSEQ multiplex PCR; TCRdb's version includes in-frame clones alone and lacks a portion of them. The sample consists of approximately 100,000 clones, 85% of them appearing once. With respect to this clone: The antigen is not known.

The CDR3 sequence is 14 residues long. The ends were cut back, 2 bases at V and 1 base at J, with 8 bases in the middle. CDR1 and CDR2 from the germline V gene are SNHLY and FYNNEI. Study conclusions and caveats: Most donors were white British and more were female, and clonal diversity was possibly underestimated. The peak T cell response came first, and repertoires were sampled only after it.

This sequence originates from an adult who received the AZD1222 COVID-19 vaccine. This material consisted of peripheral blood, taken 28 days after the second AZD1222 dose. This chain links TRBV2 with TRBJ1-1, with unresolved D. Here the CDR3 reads CASSERRQNTEAFF. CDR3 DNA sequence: TGTGCCAGCAGTGAACGAAGGCAGAACACTGAAGCTTTCTTT.